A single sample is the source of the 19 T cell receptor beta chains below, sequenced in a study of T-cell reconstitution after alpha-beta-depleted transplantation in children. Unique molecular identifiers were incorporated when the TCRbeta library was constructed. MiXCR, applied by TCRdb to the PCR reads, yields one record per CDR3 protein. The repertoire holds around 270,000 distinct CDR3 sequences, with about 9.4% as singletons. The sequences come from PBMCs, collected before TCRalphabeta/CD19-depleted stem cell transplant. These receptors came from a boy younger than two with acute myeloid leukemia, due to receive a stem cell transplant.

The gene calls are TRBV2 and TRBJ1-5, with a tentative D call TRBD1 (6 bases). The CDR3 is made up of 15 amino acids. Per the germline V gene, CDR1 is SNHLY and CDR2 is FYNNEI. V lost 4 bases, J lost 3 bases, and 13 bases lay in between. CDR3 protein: CASSVRDNPNQPQHF. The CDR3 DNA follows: TGTGCCAGCAGTGTCCGGGACAACCCCAATCAGCCCCAGCATTTT.

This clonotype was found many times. The CDR3 here is CASSLPAGQETQYF. As DNA, the CDR3 is TGCGCCAGCAGCTTACCAGCGGGGCAAGAGACCCAGTACTTC. The chain has TRBV5-1 and TRBJ2-5, with 7 bases that match TRBD2. Unmatched junction bases numbered 3, after V lost 2 bases and J lost 2 bases. The CDR3 runs 14 residues. The germline gives CDR1 SGHRS, CDR2 YFSETQ.

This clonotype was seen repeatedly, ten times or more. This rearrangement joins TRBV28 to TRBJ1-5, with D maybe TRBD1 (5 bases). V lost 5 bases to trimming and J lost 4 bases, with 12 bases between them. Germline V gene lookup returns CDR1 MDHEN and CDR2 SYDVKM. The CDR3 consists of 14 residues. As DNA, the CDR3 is TGTGCCAGCAGTCTACCGGGGGAAAATCAGCCCCAGCATTTT. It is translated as CASSLPGENQPQHF.

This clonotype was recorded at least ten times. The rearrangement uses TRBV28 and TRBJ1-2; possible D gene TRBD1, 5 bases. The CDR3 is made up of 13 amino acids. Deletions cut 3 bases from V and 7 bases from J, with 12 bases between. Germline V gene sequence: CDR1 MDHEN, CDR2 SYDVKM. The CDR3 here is CASSLGGSRGYTF. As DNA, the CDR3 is TGTGCCAGCAGTTTGGGGGGATCTCGTGGCTACACCTTC.

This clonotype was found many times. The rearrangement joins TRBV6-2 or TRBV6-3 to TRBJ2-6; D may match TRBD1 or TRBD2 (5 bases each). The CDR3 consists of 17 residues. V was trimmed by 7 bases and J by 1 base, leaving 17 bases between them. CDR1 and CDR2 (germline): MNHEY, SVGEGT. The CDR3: CASTEPGRSSGANVLTF. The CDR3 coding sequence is TGTGCCAGCACCGAACCGGGACGGTCGTCTGGGGCCAACGTCCTGACTTTC.

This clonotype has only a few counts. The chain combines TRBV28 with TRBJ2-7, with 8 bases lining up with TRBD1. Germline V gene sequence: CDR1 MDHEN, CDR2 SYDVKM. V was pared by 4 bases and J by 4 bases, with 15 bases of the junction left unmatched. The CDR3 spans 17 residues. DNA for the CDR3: TGTGCCAGCAGTTCCATTAAATGGGGGACAGGAGTTTACGAGCAGTACTTC. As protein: CASSSIKWGTGVYEQYF.

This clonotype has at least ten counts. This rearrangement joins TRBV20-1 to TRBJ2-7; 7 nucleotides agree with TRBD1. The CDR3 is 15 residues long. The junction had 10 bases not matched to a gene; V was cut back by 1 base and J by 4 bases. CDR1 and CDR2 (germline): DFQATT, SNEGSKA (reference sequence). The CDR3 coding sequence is TGCAGTGCTAGAGGTCCGGGACAGTCCTTTTACGAGCAGTACTTC. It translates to CSARGPGQSFYEQYF.

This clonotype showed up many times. CDR3 sequence (DNA): TGCAGCGTTCGCGACACCCTGAACACTGAAGCTTTCTTT. This codes for CSVRDTLNTEAFF. J is TRBJ1-1 and V is TRBV29-1; D remains ambiguous. Germline CDR1 is SQVTM and CDR2 is ANQGSEA. V lost 5 bases to trimming and J lost 0 bases, with 10 bases between them. This CDR3 is 13 amino acids long.

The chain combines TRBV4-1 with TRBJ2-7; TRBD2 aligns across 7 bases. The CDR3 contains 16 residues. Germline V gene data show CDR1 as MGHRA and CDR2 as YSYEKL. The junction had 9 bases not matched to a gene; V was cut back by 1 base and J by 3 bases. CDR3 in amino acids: CASSQVLWGGLYEQYF. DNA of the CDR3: TGCGCCAGCAGCCAAGTTTTGTGGGGAGGGCTCTACGAGCAGTACTTC.

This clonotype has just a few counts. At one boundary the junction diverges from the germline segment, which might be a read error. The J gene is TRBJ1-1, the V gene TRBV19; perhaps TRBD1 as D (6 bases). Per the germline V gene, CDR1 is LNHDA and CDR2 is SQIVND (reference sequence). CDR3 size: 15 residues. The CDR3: CASSIFPGRDTEAFF. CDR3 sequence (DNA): TGTGCCAGTAGTATTTTTCCAGGGCGGGACACTGAAGCTTTTTTT.

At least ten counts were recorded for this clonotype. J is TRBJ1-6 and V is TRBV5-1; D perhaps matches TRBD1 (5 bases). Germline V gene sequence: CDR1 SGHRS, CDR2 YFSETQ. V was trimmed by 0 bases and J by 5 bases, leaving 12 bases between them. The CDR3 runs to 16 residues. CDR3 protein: CASSLAGQGNNSPLHF. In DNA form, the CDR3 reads TGCGCCAGCAGCTTGGCTGGGCAGGGCAATAATTCACCCCTCCACTTT.

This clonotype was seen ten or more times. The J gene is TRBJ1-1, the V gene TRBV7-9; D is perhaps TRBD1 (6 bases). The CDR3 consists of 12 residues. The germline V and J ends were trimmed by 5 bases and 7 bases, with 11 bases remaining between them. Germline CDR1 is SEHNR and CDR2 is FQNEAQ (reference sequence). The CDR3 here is CASSEQGREAFF. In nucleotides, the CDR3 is TGTGCCAGCAGCGAACAGGGACGTGAAGCTTTCTTT.

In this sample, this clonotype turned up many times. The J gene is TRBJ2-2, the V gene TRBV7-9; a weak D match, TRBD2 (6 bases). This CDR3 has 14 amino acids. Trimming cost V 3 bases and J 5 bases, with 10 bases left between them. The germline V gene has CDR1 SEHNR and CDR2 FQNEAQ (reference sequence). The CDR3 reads CASSFRGRTGELFF. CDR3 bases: TGTGCCAGCAGCTTCCGAGGGAGGACCGGGGAGCTGTTTTTT. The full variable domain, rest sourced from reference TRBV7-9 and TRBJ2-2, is DTGVSQNPRHKITKRGQNVTFRCDPISEHNRLYWYRQTLGQGPEFLTYFQNEAQLEKSRLLSDRFSAERPKGSFSTLEIQRTEQGDSAMYLCASSFRGRTGELFFGEGSRLTVL.

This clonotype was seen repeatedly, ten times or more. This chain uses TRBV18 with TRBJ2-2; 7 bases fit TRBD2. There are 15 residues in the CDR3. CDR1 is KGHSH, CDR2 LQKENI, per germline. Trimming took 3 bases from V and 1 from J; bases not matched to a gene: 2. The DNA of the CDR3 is TGTGCCAGCTCACCTCGCGGGAGGAACACCGGGGAGCTGTTTTTT. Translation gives CASSPRGRNTGELFF.

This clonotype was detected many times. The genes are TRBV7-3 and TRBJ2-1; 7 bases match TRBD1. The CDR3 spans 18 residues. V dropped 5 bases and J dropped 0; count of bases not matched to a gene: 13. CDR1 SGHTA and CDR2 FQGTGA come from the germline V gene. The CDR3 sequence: CASSLFQTGTSSYNEQFF. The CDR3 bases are TGTGCCAGCAGCCTGTTCCAGACAGGGACAAGCTCCTACAATGAGCAGTTCTTC.

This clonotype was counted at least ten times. The CDR3 region is CASSLGPFRYF. The CDR3 DNA follows: TGTGCCAGCAGTCTAGGACCCTTTAGGTACTTC. V and J are TRBV12-3 or TRBV12-4 and TRBJ2-7; D gene ambiguous. CDR3 length: 11 residues. V lost 5 bases to trimming and J lost 12 bases, with 14 bases between them.

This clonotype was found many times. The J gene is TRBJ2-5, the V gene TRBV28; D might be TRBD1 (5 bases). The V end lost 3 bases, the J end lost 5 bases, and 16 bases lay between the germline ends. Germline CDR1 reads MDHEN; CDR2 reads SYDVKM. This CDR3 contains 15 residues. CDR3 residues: CASSFAAGMRETQYF. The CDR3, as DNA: TGTGCCAGCAGTTTCGCGGCAGGGATGAGGGAGACCCAGTACTTC.

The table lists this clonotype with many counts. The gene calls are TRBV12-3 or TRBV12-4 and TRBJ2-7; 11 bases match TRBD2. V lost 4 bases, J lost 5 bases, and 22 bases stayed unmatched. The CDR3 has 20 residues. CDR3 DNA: TGTGCCAGCAGTTCACGTTCCTTCCTAGCGGGAGGACTTCATCCCAACGAGCAGTACTTC. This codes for CASSSRSFLAGGLHPNEQYF.

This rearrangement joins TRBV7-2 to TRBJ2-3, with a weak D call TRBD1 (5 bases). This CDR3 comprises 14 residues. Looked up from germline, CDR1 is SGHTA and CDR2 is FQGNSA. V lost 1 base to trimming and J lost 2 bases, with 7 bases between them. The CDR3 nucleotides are TGTGCCAGCAGCTTAGGGACAAACACAGATACGCAGTATTTT. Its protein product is CASSLGTNTDTQYF.